This T cell receptor beta chain comes out of a study of T cell responses to AZD1222 COVID-19 vaccine. Study conclusions and caveats: The study found vaccine-associated CD4 TCRs spanning spike, dominant at 160-218 and 743-854. The donors showed a predominance of white British ancestry and of females, with possible underestimation of clonal diversity.

The CDR3 has 14 residues. Germline CDR1 and CDR2: LNHDA and SQIVND (reference sequence). The V and J ends lost 3 bases and 0 bases respectively, with 7 bases between them. As to this clone: Its target is unknown.

The repertoire was sequenced with immunoSEQ multiplex PCR; TCRdb's copy has only in-frame clones and lacks some. The profile covers about 160,000 clones, with about 90% appearing a single time and 4.4% taken by the ten largest. This rearrangement joins TRBV19 to TRBJ2-3; D unresolved. The receptor's source is an adult in good health. Material: peripheral blood, obtained on day 0 of MenACWY control vaccination. CDR3 amino acids: CASSIGLSTDTQYF. The CDR3 nucleotides read TGTGCCAGTAGTATTGGCCTGAGCACAGATACGCAGTATTTT. Complete variable domain (other parts from reference TRBV19 and TRBJ2-3): DGGITQSPKYLFRKEGQNVTLSCEQNLNHDAMYWYRQDPGQGLRLIYYSQIVNDFQKGDIAEGYSVSREKKESFPLTVTSAQKNPTAFYLCASSIGLSTDTQYFGPGTRLTVL.